This entry lists 29 T cell receptor beta chains sequenced from one sample in a study of graft-versus-host responses after intestinal transplantation. No antigen is known for these receptors. The data were produced by immunoSEQ multiplex PCR, yet TCRdb's version contains in-frame clones alone and is incomplete. The sample yields about 110,000 clones, around 93% seen once. The sample in question was unstimulated CD8+ T cells sorted from spleen or lymph node cells, obtained before intestinal transplant. The origin of the receptors is a human donor who received an intestinal transplant.

The sample holds one count of this clone. The chain joins TRBV4-1 to TRBJ2-7; 15 bases fit TRBD2. With 0 bases clipped from V and 6 bases from J, the junction kept 9 bases outside the gene matches. The CDR3 has 18 amino acids. Germline CDR1 and CDR2: MGHRA and YSYEKL. The CDR3 loop is CASSQDVPGLAGGREQYF. The CDR3 DNA reads as TGCGCCAGCAGCCAAGATGTTCCAGGACTAGCGGGAGGGCGCGAGCAGTACTTC.

This chain uses TRBV29-1 with TRBJ1-1; 10 nucleotides agree with TRBD1. The ends lost 7 bases at V and 5 bases at J; junction bases unmatched: 10. The germline V gene encodes CDR1 SQVTM and CDR2 ANQGSEA. The CDR3 is made up of 14 amino acids. The CDR3 DNA is TGCAGCGCGTTGACAGGGGGCAGGGGGACTGAAGCTTTCTTT. Translating it yields CSALTGGRGTEAFF.

This rearrangement joins TRBV2 to TRBJ1-1, with unresolved D. The CDR3 consists of 16 residues. V was trimmed by 9 bases and J by 4 bases, leaving 24 bases between them. CDR1 and CDR2 (germline): SNHLY, FYNNEI. CDR3 region: CASYHPALYPSTEAFF. The CDR3 DNA is TGTGCCAGTTACCACCCAGCTTTATACCCGAGCACTGAAGCTTTCTTT. Full variable domain (rest looked up from reference TRBV2 and TRBJ1-1): EPEVTQTPSHQVTQMGQEVILRCVPISNHLYFYWYRQILGQKVEFLVSFYNNEISEKSEIFDDQFSVERPDGSNFTLKIRSTKLEDSAMYFCASYHPALYPSTEAFFGQGTRLTVV.

The CDR3 nucleotides are TGTGCCAGCAGCTTAACCCGTATGAACACTGAAGCTTTCTTT. Translating gives CASSLTRMNTEAFF. The chain is built from TRBV11-2 and TRBJ1-1; D gene unclear. There are 14 residues in the CDR3. The germline V gene encodes CDR1 SGHAT and CDR2 FQNNGV. Trimming took 2 bases from V and 0 from J, leaving 7 bases between them.

In its sample, this clone was seen once. The chain has TRBV27 and TRBJ1-5; D not certain. Germline CDR1 is MNHEY and CDR2 is SMNVEV (reference sequence). The ends were cut back, 5 bases at V and 3 bases at J, with 20 bases in the middle. The CDR3 consists of 17 residues. CDR3 protein: CASSPEIGPSLNQPQHF. The CDR3 DNA sequence: TGTGCCAGCAGTCCCGAAATTGGTCCCTCCCTCAATCAGCCCCAGCATTTT.

V and J are TRBV30 and TRBJ1-2; a possible D gene is TRBD1 (5 bases). The CDR3 is 14 residues long. The V and J ends lost 2 bases and 2 bases respectively, with 12 bases between them. Germline V gene data show CDR1 as GTSNPN and CDR2 as SVGIG (reference sequence). The CDR3 DNA sequence: TGTGCCTGGAGTCCTGGGGGTAGCAACTATGGCTACACCTTC. Its protein product is CAWSPGGSNYGYTF.

V is TRBV6-6 and J is TRBJ2-1; no clear D gene. The CDR3 spans 11 residues. The germline V and J ends were trimmed by 6 bases and 6 bases, with 6 bases remaining between them. Germline CDR1 is MNHNY and CDR2 is SVGAGI (reference sequence). CDR3 DNA sequence: TGTGCCAGCAGATGGAGCAATGAGCAGTTCTTC. It yields the protein CASRWSNEQFF.

The genes are TRBV6-1 and TRBJ2-1, with TRBD2 matching 9 bases. Germline V gives CDR1 MNHNS, CDR2 SASEGT. CDR3 length equals 16 residues. The trim removed 1 base at V and 6 bases at J, leaving 7 bases unmatched. CDR3 DNA: TGTGCCAGCAGTGAAGTTGCTAGCGGGATGGGCAATGAGCAGTTCTTC. Encoded protein: CASSEVASGMGNEQFF.

This clone was recorded once. The rearrangement links TRBV6-5 to TRBJ2-2, with D possibly matching TRBD1 (5 bases). This CDR3 is built from 12 residues. V lost 2 bases to trimming and J lost 7 bases, with 5 bases between them. CDR1 MNHEY and CDR2 SVGAGI come from the germline V gene. Here the CDR3 DNA reads TGTGCCAGCAGTTACAGGGGCGGGGAGCTGTTTTTT. Protein: CASSYRGGELFF.

The chain carries TRBV9 and TRBJ1-3; D gene uncertain. V was trimmed by 4 bases and J by 3 bases, leaving 14 bases between them. The CDR3 is 15 residues long. Germline CDR1 SGDLS, CDR2 YYNGEE. The CDR3 coding sequence is TGTGCCAGCAGCCCCGCGGCGACATTTGGAAACACCATATATTTT. Residues: CASSPAATFGNTIYF.

The chain combines TRBV5-6 with TRBJ2-7; tentatively, D is TRBD1 or TRBD2 (5 bases each). Looked up from germline, CDR1 is SGHDT and CDR2 is YYEEEE. The CDR3 extends over 13 amino acids. V lost 4 bases, J lost 2 bases, and 10 bases lay in between. The CDR3 DNA follows: TGTGCCAGCAGCCCCGGGACGACCTACGAGCAGTACTTC. This translates into CASSPGTTYEQYF.

The V and J genes are TRBV5-4 and TRBJ2-7, with 7 bases matching TRBD1. V lost 4 bases, J lost 2 bases, and 9 bases stayed unmatched. The CDR3 loop spans 15 amino acids. CDR1 is SGHNT, CDR2 YYREEE, per germline (reference sequence). CDR3 sequence: CASSAGQVPTYEQYF. CDR3 sequence (DNA): TGTGCCAGCAGCGCCGGACAGGTGCCGACCTACGAGCAGTACTTC.

This chain joins TRBV27 and TRBJ2-7; tentatively, D is TRBD1 (5 bases). The CDR3 runs to 14 residues. Trimming took 1 base from V and 6 from J, leaving 13 bases between them. Germline V gives CDR1 MNHEY, CDR2 SMNVEV (reference sequence). The CDR3 region has the DNA TGTGCCAGCAGTTTATTACCCGTGGGGCTCGAGCAGTACTTC. It specifies CASSLLPVGLEQYF.

The chain joins TRBV7-9 to TRBJ1-3; no firm D call. V lost 7 bases and J 0 bases, leaving 10 bases between the germline ends. The CDR3 is 14 residues long. CDR1 SEHNR and CDR2 FQNEAQ come from the germline V gene (reference sequence). The CDR3 loop reads CASIPRISGNTIYF. The CDR3 DNA follows: TGTGCCAGCATCCCCCGGATCTCTGGAAACACCATATATTTT.

V usage is TRBV4-1 and J usage is TRBJ1-2, with a tentative D call TRBD1 (5 bases). The CDR3 contains 15 residues. Germline V gives CDR1 MGHRA, CDR2 YSYEKL. Trimming removed 0 bases at V and 2 bases at J, with 10 bases between. The CDR3 sequence: CASSQDSGPNYGYTF. CDR3 sequence (DNA): TGCGCCAGCAGCCAAGATTCGGGGCCAAACTATGGCTACACCTTC.

V usage is TRBV4-1 and J usage is TRBJ2-5; 8 bases line up with TRBD1. The J call is in doubt because the DNA end fits TRBJ2-7 better. Per germline, CDR1 MGHRA and CDR2 YSYEKL. The CDR3 loop spans 14 amino acids. CDR3: CASSQGQDIYEQYF. The CDR3 DNA sequence: TGCGCCAGCAGCCAGGGACAGGATATATACGAGCAGTACTTC.

This chain connects TRBV5-6 to TRBJ2-7; a weak D match, TRBD1 (6 bases). The germline gives CDR1 SGHDT, CDR2 YYEEEE. This CDR3 spans 16 amino acids. Trimming removed 2 bases from V and 7 bases from J, with 22 bases in between. CDR3: CASSFFNGRGQGEQYF. DNA for the CDR3: TGTGCCAGCAGCTTTTTCAACGGTAGGGGCCAGGGGGAGCAGTACTTC. The full variable domain, its missing parts supplied by reference TRBV5-6 and TRBJ2-7, is DAGVTQSPTHLIKTRGQQVTLRCSPKSGHDTVSWYQQALGQGPQFIFQYYEEEERQRGNFPDRFSGHQFPNYSSELNVNALLLGDSALYLCASSFFNGRGQGEQYFGPGTRLTVT.

The chain employs TRBV4-1 and TRBJ2-7, with TRBD2 as a possible D gene (6 bases). The V and J ends lost 1 base and 2 bases respectively, with 21 bases between them. The germline V gene encodes CDR1 MGHRA and CDR2 YSYEKL. There are 18 residues in the CDR3. CDR3 DNA sequence: TGCGCCAGCAGCCAAGTGGGCGTGGCGGGAATAAACACCTACGAGCAGTACTTC. It encodes CASSQVGVAGINTYEQYF.

V and J are TRBV7-3 and TRBJ1-1; D may be TRBD1 (6 bases). The V end lost 0 bases, the J end lost 6 bases, and 11 bases lay between the germline ends. Germline CDR1 reads SGHTA; CDR2 reads FQGTGA. CDR3 length: 14 residues. The CDR3 nucleotides are TGTGCCAGCAGCTTAACAGGGGGGAGATCTGAAGCTTTCTTT. Its translation: CASSLTGGRSEAFF.

The V and J genes are TRBV19 and TRBJ2-5; 10 bases agree with TRBD1. Trimming removed 5 bases from V and 4 bases from J; junction bases left unmatched: 4. The CDR3 consists of 14 residues. Germline CDR1 and CDR2: LNHDA and SQIVND (reference sequence). The CDR3 reads CASSFGTGVETQYF. In DNA, the CDR3 is TGTGCCAGTAGTTTCGGGACAGGGGTAGAGACCCAGTACTTC. The whole variable domain, filled in from reference TRBV19 and TRBJ2-5, reads DGGITQSPKYLFRKEGQNVTLSCEQNLNHDAMYWYRQDPGQGLRLIYYSQIVNDFQKGDIAEGYSVSREKKESFPLTVTSAQKNPTAFYLCASSFGTGVETQYFGPGTRLLVL.

V gene TRBV28 combines with J gene TRBJ2-3, with D perhaps TRBD2 (7 bases). The CDR3 is made up of 17 amino acids. The V and J ends lost 3 bases and 4 bases respectively, with 20 bases between them. The germline gives CDR1 MDHEN, CDR2 SYDVKM. The CDR3 DNA reads as TGTGCCAGCAGTTTGGACCTTCAGGAGGGGGGGGCAGATACGCAGTATTTT. Encoded protein: CASSLDLQEGGADTQYF.

This chain connects TRBV7-2 to TRBJ2-7; 9 bases agree with TRBD2. V gave up 1 base and J gave up 0 bases; unmatched junction bases: 1. The CDR3 extends over 15 amino acids. Germline CDR1 is SGHTA and CDR2 is FQGNSA. The CDR3 region is CASSLVSGSSYEQYF. The CDR3 DNA reads as TGTGCCAGCAGCTTAGTTAGCGGGAGCTCCTACGAGCAGTACTTC. The entire variable domain, with the rest obtained from reference TRBV7-2 and TRBJ2-7, is as follows: GAGVSQSPSNKVTEKGKDVELRCDPISGHTALYWYRQSLGQGLEFLIYFQGNSAPDKSGLPSDRFSAERTGGSVSTLTIQRTQQEDSAVYLCASSLVSGSSYEQYFGPGTRLTVT.

This clone was seen once. The genes are TRBV27 and TRBJ2-7; 12 bases match TRBD2. Germline CDR1 MNHEY, CDR2 SMNVEV (reference sequence). After removal of 5 bases from V and 3 bases from J, the junction contained 5 bases not matched to a gene. The CDR3 has 15 amino acids. CDR3 in DNA: TGTGCCAGCAGTCTCGGACTAGCGGGAAGCTACGAGCAGTACTTC. Residues: CASSLGLAGSYEQYF.

V usage is TRBV6-5 and J usage is TRBJ1-1; a weak D match, TRBD1 (5 bases). CDR1 and CDR2 from the germline V gene are MNHEY and SVGAGI. The CDR3 runs to 14 residues. Trimming removed 6 bases at V and 1 base at J, with 12 bases between. The CDR3 region is CASSVQTENTEAFF. CDR3 coding DNA: TGTGCCAGCAGCGTACAGACAGAGAACACTGAAGCTTTCTTT.

This clone was seen a single time. The chain has TRBV6-5 and TRBJ2-2; tentative D call: TRBD1 (5 bases). V lost 9 bases to trimming and J lost 3 bases, with 17 bases between them. Germline CDR1 MNHEY, CDR2 SVGAGI. This CDR3 has 15 amino acids. The CDR3 DNA sequence: TGTGCCAGTAGGGTCCAGGGTTGGGACACCGGGGAGCTGTTTTTT. Its translation is CASRVQGWDTGELFF.

The genes are TRBV7-6 and TRBJ2-7; D is ambiguous. The CDR3 length is 11 residues. The V end was cut by 8 bases, the J end by 2 bases, with 7 bases between. Germline V gene sequence: CDR1 SGHVS, CDR2 FNYEAQ. The CDR3 is CASGGAYEQYF. In nucleotides, the CDR3 is TGTGCCAGCGGTGGGGCCTACGAGCAGTACTTC.

This chain joins TRBV5-6 and TRBJ2-5; 10 nucleotides align to TRBD1. J gave up 5 bases and V 4 bases, and 8 bases lay outside the gene matches. The V gene's germline CDR1 is SGHDT and CDR2 YYEEEE. There are 15 residues in the CDR3. The CDR3 region is CASSSEPGQGETQYF. For the CDR3, the DNA is TGTGCCAGCAGCAGCGAACCGGGACAGGGGGAGACCCAGTACTTC.

This chain connects TRBV9 to TRBJ2-5; perhaps TRBD1 as D (6 bases). This CDR3 region has 18 residues. Germline assignment: CDR1 SGDLS and CDR2 YYNGEE. Between the trimmed V and J ends, which lost 3 bases and 1 base, there was a span of 22 bases. This CDR3 is CASSGNLQGTTTQETQYF. CDR3 nucleotide sequence: TGTGCCAGCAGCGGGAACTTACAGGGTACTACGACCCAAGAGACCCAGTACTTC.

This clone appeared a single time. The chain links TRBV11-3 to TRBJ2-1; 10 bases fit TRBD1. The CDR3 covers 15 residues. Germline V CDR1 and CDR2: SGHNT, YENEEA. The V and J ends lost 5 bases and 2 bases, in that order; junction bases with no gene match: 3. CDR3: CASSPGQGAYNEQFF. Here the CDR3 DNA reads TGTGCCAGCAGCCCAGGACAGGGGGCCTACAATGAGCAGTTCTTC.